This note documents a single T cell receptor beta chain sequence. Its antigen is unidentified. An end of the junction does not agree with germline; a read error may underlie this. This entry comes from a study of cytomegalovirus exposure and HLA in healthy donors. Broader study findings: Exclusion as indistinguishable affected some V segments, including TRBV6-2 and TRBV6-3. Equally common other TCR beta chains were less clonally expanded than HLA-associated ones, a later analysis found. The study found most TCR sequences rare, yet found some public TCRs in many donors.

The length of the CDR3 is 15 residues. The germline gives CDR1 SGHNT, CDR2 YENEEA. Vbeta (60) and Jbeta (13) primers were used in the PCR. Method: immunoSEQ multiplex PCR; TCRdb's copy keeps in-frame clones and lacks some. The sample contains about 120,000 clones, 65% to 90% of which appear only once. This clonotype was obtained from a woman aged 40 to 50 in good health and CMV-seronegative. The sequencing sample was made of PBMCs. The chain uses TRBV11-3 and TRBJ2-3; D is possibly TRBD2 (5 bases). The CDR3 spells CASSLEGASKDTQYF. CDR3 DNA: TGTGCCAGCAGCTTAGAAGGAGCTAGCAAAGATACGCAGTATTTT.